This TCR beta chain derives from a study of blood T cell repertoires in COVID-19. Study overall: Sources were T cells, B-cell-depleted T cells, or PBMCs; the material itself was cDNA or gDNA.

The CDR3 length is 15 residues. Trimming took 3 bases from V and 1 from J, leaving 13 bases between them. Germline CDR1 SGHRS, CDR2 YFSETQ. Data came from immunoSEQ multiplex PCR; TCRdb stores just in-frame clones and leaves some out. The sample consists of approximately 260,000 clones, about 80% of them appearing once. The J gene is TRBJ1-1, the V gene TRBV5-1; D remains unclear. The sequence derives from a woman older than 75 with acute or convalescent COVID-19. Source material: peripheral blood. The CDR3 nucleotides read TGCGCCAGCAGCTCGGAGGTACACCAGAACACTGAAGCTTTCTTT. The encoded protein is CASSSEVHQNTEAFF.